Listed below are T cell receptor beta chains from one sample, sequenced in a study of siplizumab effects on memory and regulatory T cells. Libraries were prepared by immunoSEQ multiplex PCR; TCRdb keeps only in-frame clonotypes and omits some of them. The sample has approximately 100,000 clones, 85% to 95% seen once. Sequencing was carried out using non-Treg CD4+ T cells sorted from blood. All receptors derive from a human donor in good health. CDR3s include the opening cysteine and the closing phenylalanine or tryptophan. A D gene is named only where the DNA matches it firmly.

j_call | v_call | d_call | cdr3_aa | cdr3_nt
TRBJ1-1 | TRBV29-1 | NA | CSVGEDRNTEAFF | TGCAGCGTTGGGGAGGACCGGAACACTGAAGCTTTCTTT
TRBJ1-4 | TRBV4-1 | TRBD1 | CASSRTGIAEKLFF | TGCGCCAGCAGCCGGACAGGGATAGCCGAAAAACTGTTTTTT
TRBJ2-7 | TRBV6-5 | TRBD1 | CASKRDRKNYEQYF | TGTGCCAGCAAACGGGACAGGAAGAACTACGAGCAGTACTTC
TRBJ2-1 | TRBV5-4 | TRBD2 | CASSRTSGGYNEQFF | TGTGCCAGCAGCCGGACTAGCGGGGGATACAATGAGCAGTTCTTC
TRBJ2-1 | TRBV5-1 | NA | CASRSGLGSYNEQFF | TGCGCCAGCAGATCGGGACTGGGTTCCTACAATGAGCAGTTCTTC
TRBJ2-1 | TRBV9 | NA | CASSVRGVDEQFF | TGTGCCAGCAGCGTGAGGGGCGTGGATGAGCAGTTCTTC
TRBJ2-5 | TRBV30 | NA | CAWGAALTTGPEETQYF | TGTGCCTGGGGGGCGGCATTAACTACAGGTCCTGAAGAGACCCAGTACTTC
TRBJ1-6 | TRBV5-4 | TRBD1 | CASSPTGGFSPLHF | TGTGCCAGCAGCCCCACAGGGGGCTTTTCACCCCTCCACTTT
TRBJ2-3 | TRBV4-1 | TRBD2 | CASSQDTGLAGLTDTQYF | TGCGCCAGCAGCCAAGATACGGGACTAGCGGGGCTCACAGATACGCAGTATTTT
TRBJ1-6 | TRBV6-6 | TRBD1 | CASSYLQGNSPLHF | TGTGCCAGCAGTTACTTACAGGGGAATTCACCCCTCCACTTT